These T cell receptor beta chains were read from a single sample in a study of cytomegalovirus exposure and HLA in healthy donors. This table comes from immunoSEQ multiplex PCR, and its TCRdb copy is limited to in-frame clones, with some not included. The sample has about 140,000 clones; approximately 80% are singletons. The sample was PBMCs. The source is a male donor in good health and CMV-seronegative. The CDR3 runs from the conserved cysteine through the conserved F or W. The order of the fields is CDR3 protein, CDR3 length, J gene, D gene, V gene. The D gene is left open where the match is weak.

CDR3: CASSLQTNYGYTF
length: 13
J: TRBJ1-2
D: .
V: TRBV6-5

CDR3: CASSPGWGQPQHF
length: 13
J: TRBJ1-5
D: .
V: TRBV21-1

CDR3: CASSARGGGSTDTQYF
length: 16
J: TRBJ2-3
D: TRBD2
V: TRBV7-3

CDR3: CASSTGLANTGELFF
length: 15
J: TRBJ2-2
D: TRBD2
V: TRBV6-6

CDR3: CASSAASGGQEQFF
length: 14
J: TRBJ2-1
D: TRBD2
V: TRBV19

CDR3: CASSFKNEKLFF
length: 12
J: TRBJ1-4
D: .
V: TRBV5-6

CDR3: CASSLSRGWGNIQYF
length: 15
J: TRBJ2-4
D: .
V: TRBV5-8

CDR3: CASTRPRVPGELFF
length: 14
J: TRBJ2-2
D: .
V: TRBV4-3

CDR3: CASSVDNANTGELFF
length: 15
J: TRBJ2-2
D: .
V: TRBV9

CDR3: CASSRYTGELFF
length: 12
J: TRBJ2-2
D: .
V: TRBV7-2

CDR3: CASSLLGAEYNEQFF
length: 15
J: TRBJ2-1
D: .
V: TRBV6-1

CDR3: CASITTSRGWTEAFF
length: 15
J: TRBJ1-1
D: .
V: TRBV28

CDR3: CASTQLGDRVRGYTF
length: 15
J: TRBJ1-2
D: TRBD1
V: TRBV11-2

CDR3: CASSFRGNEKLFF
length: 13
J: TRBJ1-4
D: .
V: TRBV7-9

CDR3: CASSVGNRANSPLHF
length: 15
J: TRBJ1-6
D: .
V: TRBV9

CDR3: CASSSTGAPGTDTQYF
length: 16
J: TRBJ2-3
D: TRBD1
V: TRBV7-3

CDR3: CASSYWPGTKTDTQYF
length: 16
J: TRBJ2-3
D: TRBD2
V: TRBV6-6

CDR3: CASSPKRGGLPDTQYF
length: 16
J: TRBJ2-3
D: TRBD2
V: TRBV7-3

CDR3: CASSPRTGGTDTQYF
length: 15
J: TRBJ2-3
D: TRBD1
V: TRBV7-9

CDR3: CASSLALRGNSYEQYF
length: 16
J: TRBJ2-7
D: TRBD2
V: TRBV5-4

CDR3: CSVTRGLAGGTPSDTQYF
length: 18
J: TRBJ2-3
D: TRBD2
V: TRBV29-1

CDR3: CASSLVSGVDTIYF
length: 14
J: TRBJ1-3
D: .
V: TRBV5-6

CDR3: CASSQAIPYEQYF
length: 13
J: TRBJ2-7
D: .
V: TRBV4-1

CDR3: CASSNPGETQYF
length: 12
J: TRBJ2-5
D: .
V: TRBV6-5

CDR3: CASSETRGLYGYTF
length: 14
J: TRBJ1-2
D: TRBD1
V: TRBV2

CDR3: CATSRVGTGREKLFF
length: 15
J: TRBJ1-4
D: TRBD1
V: TRBV15

CDR3: CASSSVIYGYTF
length: 12
J: TRBJ1-2
D: .
V: TRBV28

CDR3: CASRAGLGSTGELFF
length: 15
J: TRBJ2-2
D: .
V: TRBV6-6

CDR3: CATSPGTDNEKLFF
length: 14
J: TRBJ1-4
D: TRBD1
V: TRBV15

CDR3: CASSLDRGPQHF
length: 12
J: TRBJ1-5
D: .
V: TRBV5-1

CDR3: CSAKGGLRRSTEAFF
length: 15
J: TRBJ1-1
D: .
V: TRBV29-1

CDR3: CASSSGLAGGYEQYF
length: 15
J: TRBJ2-7
D: TRBD2
V: TRBV9

CDR3: CASSLRSGGAGEQYF
length: 15
J: TRBJ2-7
D: TRBD2
V: TRBV5-6

CDR3: CASSATGHEQYF
length: 12
J: TRBJ2-7
D: .
V: TRBV11-2

CDR3: CASSPSFGYGYTF
length: 13
J: TRBJ1-2
D: .
V: TRBV7-2

CDR3: CASSLIAVPSTDTQYF
length: 16
J: TRBJ2-3
D: .
V: TRBV11-2

CDR3: CASSQELAEETQYF
length: 14
J: TRBJ2-5
D: TRBD2
V: TRBV4-3

CDR3: CASSLEQGLSYGYTF
length: 15
J: TRBJ1-2
D: TRBD1
V: TRBV5-5

CDR3: CASRSTEGVEQYF
length: 13
J: TRBJ2-7
D: .
V: TRBV5-4

CDR3: CASSPFDRENAQYF
length: 14
J: TRBJ2-3
D: .
V: TRBV7-2